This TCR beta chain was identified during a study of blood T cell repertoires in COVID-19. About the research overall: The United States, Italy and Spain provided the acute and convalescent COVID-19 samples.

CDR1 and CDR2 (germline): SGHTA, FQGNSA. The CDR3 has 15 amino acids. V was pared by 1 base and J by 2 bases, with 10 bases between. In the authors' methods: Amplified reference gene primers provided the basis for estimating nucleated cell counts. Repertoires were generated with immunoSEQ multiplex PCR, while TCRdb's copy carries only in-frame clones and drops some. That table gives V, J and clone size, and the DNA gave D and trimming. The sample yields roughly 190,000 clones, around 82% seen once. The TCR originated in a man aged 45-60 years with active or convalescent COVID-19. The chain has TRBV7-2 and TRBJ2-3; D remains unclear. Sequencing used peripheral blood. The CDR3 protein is CASSLVDGYTDTQYF. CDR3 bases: TGTGCCAGCAGCTTAGTCGACGGGTACACAGATACGCAGTATTTT.